The sequence of this T cell receptor beta chain was determined in a study of molecular identifiers for immune sequencing clone quantification. The wider study: For replicates, RNA isolated from approximately 20,000 or 98,000 naive CD8 cells was divided into five portions, of which four were sequenced. Broader study findings: Researchers reportedly could pick up spiked Jurkat TCR RNA from one cell mixed into one million naive cells. Clones that had above 20 RNA copies took up over 99% of effector molecules but under 1% in naive cells.

This clonotype was recorded at least ten times. Its antigen is unknown. The CDR3 has 15 amino acids. The germline gives CDR1 SQVTM, CDR2 ANQGSEA. V lost 1 base, J lost 2 bases, and 15 bases lay in between. TCRdb called the PCR reads again in MiXCR, with one record for every CDR3 protein. The repertoire holds about 630,000 distinct CDR3 sequences, with about 25% as singletons. The TCR comes from a human donor in good health. Some libraries in this study had Jurkat cell RNA spiked in. Sequenced material: naive CD8+ T cells from blood, with Jurkat cell RNA spiked in. Subset denoted: FACS-sorted CD8+CD4-CCR7+CD45RA+ naive T cells. This rearrangement joins TRBV29-1 to TRBJ2-7, with D possibly being TRBD1 (5 bases). The CDR3 nucleotides read TGCAGCGTTGAAGCCCCTCAGGGTAGGACCTACGAGCAGTACTTC. This translates into CSVEAPQGRTYEQYF.